This T cell receptor (beta chain) emerged from a study of T cells after posttransplantation cyclophosphamide. This clone was picked up many times. Treatment was busulfan-fludarabine conditioning, a marrow graft, and cyclophosphamide on days +3 and +4. Sequencing was performed with immunoSEQ multiplex PCR; in TCRdb, only in-frame clones are kept and a portion is missing. The specimen has thousands of clones, none found just once. This specimen consisted of PBMCs, obtained after allogeneic stem cell transplant with posttransplant cyclophosphamide. The source is a male patient younger than 35 who received an allogeneic stem cell transplant from an unrelated donor, was CMV-positive, and had acute and chronic GVHD. Some T cells may be provided by the graft donor.

DNA for the CDR3: TGCGCCAGCAGCCAGGTACAGGGAGATCTTTATTCACCCCTCCACTTT. Protein product: CASSQVQGDLYSPLHF. The J gene is TRBJ1-6, the V gene TRBV4-1; D might be TRBD1 (6 bases). The CDR3 runs to 16 residues. Germline loops: CDR1 MGHRA, CDR2 YSYEKL. Trimming left V 3 bases short and J 8 bases short, with 17 bases between.